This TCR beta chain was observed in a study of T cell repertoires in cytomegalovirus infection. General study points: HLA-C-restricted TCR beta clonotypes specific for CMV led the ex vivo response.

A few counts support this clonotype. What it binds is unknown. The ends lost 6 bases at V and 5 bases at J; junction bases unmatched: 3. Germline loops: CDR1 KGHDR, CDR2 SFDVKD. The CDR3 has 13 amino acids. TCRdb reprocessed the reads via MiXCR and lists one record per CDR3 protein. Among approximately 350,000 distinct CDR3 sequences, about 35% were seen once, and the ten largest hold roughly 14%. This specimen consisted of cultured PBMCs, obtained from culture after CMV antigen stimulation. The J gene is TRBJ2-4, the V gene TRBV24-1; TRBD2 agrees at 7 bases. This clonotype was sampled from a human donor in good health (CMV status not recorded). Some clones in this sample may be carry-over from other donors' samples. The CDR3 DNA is TGTGCCACCAGTTTAAGCGGGGAAAACATTCAGTACTTC. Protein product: CATSLSGENIQYF.